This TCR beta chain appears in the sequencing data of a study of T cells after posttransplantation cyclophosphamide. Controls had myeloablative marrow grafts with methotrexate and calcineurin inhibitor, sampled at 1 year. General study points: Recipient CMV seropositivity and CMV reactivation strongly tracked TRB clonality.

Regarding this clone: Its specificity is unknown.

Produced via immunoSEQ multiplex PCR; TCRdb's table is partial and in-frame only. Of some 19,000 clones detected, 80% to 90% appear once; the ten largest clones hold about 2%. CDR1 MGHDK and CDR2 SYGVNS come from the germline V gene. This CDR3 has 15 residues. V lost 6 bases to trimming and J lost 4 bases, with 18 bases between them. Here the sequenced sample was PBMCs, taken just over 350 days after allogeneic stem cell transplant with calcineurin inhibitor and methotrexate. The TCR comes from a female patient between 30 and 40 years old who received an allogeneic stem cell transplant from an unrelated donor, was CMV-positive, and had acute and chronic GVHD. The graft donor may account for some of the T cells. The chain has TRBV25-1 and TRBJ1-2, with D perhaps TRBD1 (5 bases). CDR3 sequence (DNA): TGTGCCAGCAGCGACGAGCGACAGCCCATCTATGGCTACACCTTC. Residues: CASSDERQPIYGYTF.